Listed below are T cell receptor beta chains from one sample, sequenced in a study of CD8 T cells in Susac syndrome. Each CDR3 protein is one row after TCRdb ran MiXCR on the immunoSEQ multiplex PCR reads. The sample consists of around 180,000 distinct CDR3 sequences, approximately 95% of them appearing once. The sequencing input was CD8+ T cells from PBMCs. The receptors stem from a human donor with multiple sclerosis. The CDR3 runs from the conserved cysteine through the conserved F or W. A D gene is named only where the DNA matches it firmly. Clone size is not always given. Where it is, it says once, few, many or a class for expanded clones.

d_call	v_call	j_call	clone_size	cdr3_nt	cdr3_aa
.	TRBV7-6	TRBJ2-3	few	TGTGCCAGCAGCCGTGGAGATACGCAGTATTTT	CASSRGDTQYF
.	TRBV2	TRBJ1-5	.	TGTGCCAGCAGTGAAACAGGCAATTCCAATCAGCCCCAGCATTTT	CASSETGNSNQPQHF
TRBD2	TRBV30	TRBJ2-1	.	TGTGCCTGGAGTATCGGGAGCGGGGATTACAATGAGCAGTTCTTC	CAWSIGSGDYNEQFF
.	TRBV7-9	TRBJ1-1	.	TGTGCCAGCAGCTTAGTCACTGAAGCTTTCTTT	CASSLVTEAFF
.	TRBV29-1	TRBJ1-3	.	TGCAGCGTTGAACCTACAGTCTCTGGAAACACCATATATTTT	CSVEPTVSGNTIYF
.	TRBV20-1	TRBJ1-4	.	TGCAGTGCCGTCTTACCGGCAACTAATGAAAAACTGTTTTTT	CSAVLPATNEKLFF
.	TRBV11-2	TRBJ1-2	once	TGTGCCAGCAGCTTTAATCCGGGGGACGGCTACACCTTC	CASSFNPGDGYTF
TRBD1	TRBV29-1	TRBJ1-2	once	TGCAGCGTCGGCCCACAGGGGGGCTATGGCTACACCTTC	CSVGPQGGYGYTF
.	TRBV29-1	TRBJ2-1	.	TGCAGCGTTGAAGAGGGGACCGTGTGGAATGAGCAGTTCTTC	CSVEEGTVWNEQFF
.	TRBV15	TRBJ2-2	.	TGTGCCACCAGCGACCGGGCCCCGGAGGTCCTTTCCGGGGAGCTGTTTTTT	CATSDRAPEVLSGELFF
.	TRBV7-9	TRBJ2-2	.	TGTGCCAGCAGCTTCCACGAACAGGGAAACACCGGGGAGCTGTTTTTT	CASSFHEQGNTGELFF
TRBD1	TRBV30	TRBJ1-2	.	TGTGCCTGGACGTTCTCAGGGGGGCCAAGGGACGGCTACACCTTC	CAWTFSGGPRDGYTF
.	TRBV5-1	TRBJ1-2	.	TGCGCCAGCAGCTTGGTTGGCAGGGCCCTATATGGCTACACCTTC	CASSLVGRALYGYTF
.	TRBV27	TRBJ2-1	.	TGTGCCAGCAGTTCCCTAGGCGACAATGAGCAGTTCTTC	CASSSLGDNEQFF
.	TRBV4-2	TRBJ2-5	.	TGTGCCAGCAGCCAAGAGGGCGGACAGACCCTAAGGACCCAGTACTTC	CASSQEGGQTLRTQYF
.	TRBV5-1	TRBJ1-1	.	TGCGCCAGCAGCCCGGGCCCCCCGATGAACACTGAAGCTTTCTTT	CASSPGPPMNTEAFF
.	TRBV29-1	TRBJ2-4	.	TGCAGCGTTGTGTGGTTTCGAGAAATAGCCAAAAACATTCAGTACTTC	CSVVWFREIAKNIQYF
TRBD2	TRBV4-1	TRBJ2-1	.	TGCGCCAGCAGCCGAATAGCGGGACTAAGCTCCTACAATGAGCAGTTCTTC	CASSRIAGLSSYNEQFF